The clone carrying this TCR beta chain is deemed medium-sized (0.01 to 0.1%) by its frequency. What it binds is unknown. The CDR3 sequence is 13 residues long. Germline CDR1 is PRHDT and CDR2 is FYEKMQ (reference sequence). This specimen comes from a study of T cell clusters in autoimmune cytopenias. For the study at large: The median distinct TRB clonotype count was approximately 2,400 per sample, from a median approximately 51,000 reads.

General observations from the study: Comparing secondary cytopenia with chronic lymphocytic leukemia showed no cluster-lack signature, apparently masked by lymphoma repertoire. No experiment has yet validated the function of the T cell clusters defined in silico. Primary autoimmune cytopenia patients appeared to lack physiological T cell clusters present in healthy donors.

Some 38,000 genome equivalents of blood DNA were amplified for TRB. Multiplex touch-down PCR amplified TRB using TRB-A and TRB-B pools in one tube. Reanalyzing the multiplex PCR reads, TCRdb keeps one entry per CDR3 protein, without DNA. The sample totals fewer than 7,500 distinct CDR3 sequences; its top ten clones hold 4.9%. The chain employs TRBV13 and TRBJ2-2. The TCR was taken from a human donor with an autoimmune cytopenia or autoimmune hepatitis (not recorded which). Specimen: peripheral blood. CDR3 sequence: CASSLSRRGELFF. Complete variable domain (other parts from reference TRBV13 and TRBJ2-2): AAGVIQSPRHLIKEKRETATLKCYPIPRHDTVYWYQQGPGQDPQFLISFYEKMQSDKGSIPDRFSAQQFSDYHSELNMSSLELGDSALYFCASSLSRRGELFFGEGSRLTVL.